These T cell receptor beta chains were read from a single sample in a study of identical twins. TCRdb reprocessed the 5' RACE reads via MiXCR and lists one record per CDR3 protein. The repertoire holds around 530,000 distinct CDR3 sequences, 13% to 15% seen once, with about 0.4% in the top ten. The sample was also linked to a second study, of yellow fever vaccine responses in identical twins.

Sample: CD4+ T cells sorted from blood. The receptors come from a woman aged 18-29 years in good health. Both conserved end residues are part of each CDR3. The D gene is left open where the match is weak. Size values are once, few and many counts, or a class for expanded clones, and some rows have none.

J gene,V gene,clone size,D gene,CDR3 protein,CDR3 DNA
TRBJ2-1,TRBV12-5,.,TRBD2,CASGLVPKASGRYNEQFF,TGTGCTAGTGGTTTGGTTCCGAAGGCTAGCGGGAGGTACAATGAGCAGTTCTTC
TRBJ2-3,TRBV28,few,.,CASSPTGWASFSTDTQYF,TGTGCCAGCAGTCCCACCGGCTGGGCCTCGTTTAGCACAGATACGCAGTATTTT
TRBJ1-4,TRBV29-1,few,.,CSAQRGALNEKLFF,TGCAGCGCCCAGCGGGGGGCTTTGAATGAAAAACTGTTTTTT
TRBJ2-3,TRBV12-3/TRBV12-4,.,TRBD2,CASRSLPGREDQDTQYF,TGTGCCAGCCGCTCTCTGCCGGGGCGGGAGGACCAAGATACGCAGTATTTT
TRBJ2-2,TRBV25-1,few,TRBD1,CASSGDRGWAGELFF,TGTGCCAGCAGTGGGGACAGGGGATGGGCCGGGGAGCTGTTTTTT
TRBJ2-5,TRBV12-3/TRBV12-4,.,TRBD2,CASSPGRRETQYF,TGTGCCAGCAGTCCCGGGAGGCGGGAGACCCAGTACTTC
TRBJ2-1,TRBV12-3/TRBV12-4,few,.,CASSFGQTSNEQFF,TGTGCCAGCAGTTTTGGACAGACTAGTAATGAGCAGTTCTTC
TRBJ1-2,TRBV2,.,TRBD1,CASSGQGSYGYTF,TGTGCCAGCAGTGGACAGGGGTCCTATGGCTACACCTTC
TRBJ2-1,TRBV15,.,.,CATSRQVLDEQFF,TGTGCCACCAGCAGGCAGGTTTTAGACGAGCAGTTCTTC
TRBJ2-5,TRBV27,.,.,CASSRIGESQYF,TGTGCCAGCAGTCGTATAGGGGAGTCCCAGTACTTC
TRBJ1-6,TRBV9,.,.,CASSVRQDDSPLHF,TGTGCCAGCAGCGTACGACAGGATGATTCACCCCTCCACTTT
TRBJ2-3,TRBV7-7,.,.,CASSLISGTDTQYF,TGTGCCAGCAGCTTAATTAGCGGCACAGATACGCAGTATTTT
TRBJ2-7,TRBV28,.,TRBD1,CASRGQGVSYEQYF,TGTGCCAGCAGGGGACAGGGGGTTTCCTACGAGCAGTACTTC
TRBJ2-5,TRBV5-1,.,.,CASSPIGGYQETQYF,TGCGCCAGCAGCCCGATAGGAGGGTACCAAGAGACCCAGTACTTC
TRBJ1-1,TRBV12-3/TRBV12-4,.,.,CASTKVAYTEAFF,TGTGCCAGCACCAAGGTGGCCTACACTGAAGCTTTCTTT
TRBJ2-3,TRBV7-3,.,TRBD2,CASSLTLAGGPDTQYF,TGTGCCAGCAGCTTAACCTTAGCGGGAGGCCCCGATACGCAGTATTTT
TRBJ1-2,TRBV5-1,.,TRBD1,CASSLSGGNYGYTF,TGCGCCAGCAGCTTGTCAGGGGGGAACTATGGCTACACCTTC
TRBJ1-5,TRBV3-1,few,.,CASSHGSNQPQHF,TGTGCCAGCAGCCACGGCAGCAATCAGCCCCAGCATTTT
TRBJ2-2,TRBV20-1,.,.,CSTREGGSGELFF,TGCAGTACTAGAGAGGGCGGCAGCGGGGAGCTGTTTTTT
TRBJ2-1,TRBV12-3/TRBV12-4,.,TRBD2,CASNPGLAANEQFF,TGTGCCAGCAACCCGGGACTAGCGGCCAATGAGCAGTTCTTC
TRBJ2-3,TRBV15,.,.,CATSRTYSESLPTDTQYF,TGTGCCACCAGCAGGACTTATTCAGAGAGTTTACCCACAGATACGCAGTATTTT
TRBJ1-1,TRBV29-1,once,TRBD1,CSVAATGVGRTEAFF,TGCAGCGTTGCGGCGACAGGGGTGGGTAGGACTGAAGCTTTCTTT
TRBJ1-6,TRBV7-8,.,TRBD1,CASSPNRGLKNSPLHF,TGTGCCAGCAGTCCCAACAGGGGGCTGAAAAATTCACCCCTCCACTTT
TRBJ2-1,TRBV7-9,few,TRBD2,CASSLGLTSGKSNEQFF,TGTGCCAGCAGCTTAGGCTTGACTAGCGGGAAGTCCAATGAGCAGTTCTTC
TRBJ2-1,TRBV15,few,TRBD2,CATSRDRIAGSNEQFF,TGTGCCACCAGCAGAGATCGAATAGCGGGGTCTAATGAGCAGTTCTTC
TRBJ1-5,TRBV5-5,.,.,CASSGGQVHQPQHF,TGTGCCAGCAGCGGGGGACAAGTACATCAGCCCCAGCATTTT
TRBJ2-1,TRBV28,.,TRBD1,CASSLAHRGRYYNEQFF,TGTGCCAGCAGTTTAGCCCACAGGGGGCGGTACTACAATGAGCAGTTCTTC
TRBJ2-3,TRBV7-9,many,TRBD1,CASSLGQGRDTQYF,TGTGCCAGCAGCTTAGGACAGGGGAGAGATACGCAGTATTTT
TRBJ1-2,TRBV5-1,.,.,CASSLDVDYGYTF,TGCGCCAGCAGCTTGGACGTTGACTATGGCTACACCTTC
TRBJ2-7,TRBV5-1,.,TRBD1,CASSTDRLPYEQYF,TGCGCCAGCAGCACGGACAGGCTGCCCTACGAGCAGTACTTC
TRBJ1-2,TRBV5-1,few,TRBD1,CASRDGTGDYGYTF,TGCGCCAGCAGGGACGGGACAGGGGACTATGGCTACACCTTC
TRBJ1-1,TRBV11-2,.,.,CASSLTPRGYTEAFF,TGTGCCAGCAGCTTAACCCCCCGGGGTTACACTGAAGCTTTCTTT
TRBJ2-7,TRBV28,.,.,CASRPPSYEQYF,TGTGCCAGCAGGCCCCCCTCCTACGAGCAGTACTTC
TRBJ2-7,TRBV12-3/TRBV12-4,.,TRBD1,CASSHLGQPACEQYF,TGTGCCAGCAGCCACCTGGGACAGCCAGCCTGCGAGCAGTACTTC
TRBJ1-1,TRBV19,few,TRBD1,CASSTAGGMGSTEAFF,TGTGCCAGTAGTACCGCAGGGGGCATGGGAAGCACTGAAGCTTTCTTT
TRBJ2-3,TRBV10-3,many,TRBD2,CAISEKASGSTDTQYF,TGTGCCATCAGTGAGAAGGCTAGCGGAAGCACAGATACGCAGTATTTT
TRBJ2-2,TRBV6-2/TRBV6-3,.,.,CASSVWTGELFF,TGTGCCAGCAGTGTTTGGACCGGGGAGCTGTTTTTT
TRBJ2-2,TRBV20-1,.,TRBD2,CCARDSQGGDTGELFF,TGCTGTGCTAGAGATTCCCAGGGAGGGGACACCGGGGAGCTGTTTTTT
TRBJ2-5,TRBV7-9,.,.,CATKTEETQYF,TGTGCCACAAAGACAGAAGAGACCCAGTACTTC
TRBJ2-1,TRBV7-6,.,TRBD2,CASSLELGLAGGLGFF,TGTGCCAGCAGCTTAGAGTTGGGCCTAGCGGGGGGGCTAGGGTTCTTC
TRBJ2-5,TRBV29-1,few,.,CSASSGGGETQYF,TGCAGCGCCAGCTCAGGGGGGGGGGAGACCCAGTACTTC
TRBJ1-1,TRBV11-2,.,.,CASSLRYVGGPSMNTEAFF,TGTGCCAGCAGCCTACGATATGTGGGGGGGCCTTCAATGAACACTGAAGCTTTCTTT
TRBJ2-1,TRBV28,.,TRBD2,CASYGTSGGPMGGEQFF,TGTGCCAGCTACGGGACTAGCGGGGGTCCTATGGGTGGTGAGCAGTTCTTC
TRBJ2-3,TRBV12-3/TRBV12-4,.,.,CASSLISTDTQYF,TGTGCCAGCAGTTTGATTAGCACAGATACGCAGTATTTT
TRBJ1-2,TRBV6-5,.,.,CASSYRRGATNYGYTF,TGTGCCAGCAGTTACCGTAGGGGGGCAACTAACTATGGCTACACCTTC
TRBJ1-1,TRBV3-1,few,.,CASSQVFRGNSAAFF,TGTGCCAGCAGCCAAGTTTTTCGGGGCAACAGTGCGGCTTTCTTT
TRBJ1-6,TRBV7-2,.,.,CASSLTRPPLHF,TGTGCCAGCAGCTTAACCCGTCCCCCCCTCCACTTT
TRBJ2-3,TRBV14,few,.,CASSQGFLALTDTQYF,TGTGCCAGCAGCCAAGGTTTTCTAGCGCTCACAGATACGCAGTATTTT
TRBJ2-3,TRBV10-3,.,.,CAISGSSERGPADTQYF,TGTGCCATCAGTGGAAGTAGCGAGAGGGGACCGGCAGATACGCAGTATTTT